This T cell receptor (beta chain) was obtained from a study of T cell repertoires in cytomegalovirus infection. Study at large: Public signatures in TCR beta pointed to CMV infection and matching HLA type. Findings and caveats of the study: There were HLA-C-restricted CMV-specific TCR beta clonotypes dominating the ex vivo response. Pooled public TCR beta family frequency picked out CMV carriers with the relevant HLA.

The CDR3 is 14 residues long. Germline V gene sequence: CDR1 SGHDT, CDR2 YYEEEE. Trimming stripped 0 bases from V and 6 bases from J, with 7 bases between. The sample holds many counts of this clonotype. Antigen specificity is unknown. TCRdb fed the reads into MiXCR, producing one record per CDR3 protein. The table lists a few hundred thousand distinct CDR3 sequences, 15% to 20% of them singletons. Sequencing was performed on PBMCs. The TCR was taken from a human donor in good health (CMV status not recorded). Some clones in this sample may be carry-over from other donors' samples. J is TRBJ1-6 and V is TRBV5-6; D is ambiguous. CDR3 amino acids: CASSLGGGNSPLHF. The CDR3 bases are TGTGCCAGCAGCTTGGGAGGAGGTAATTCACCCCTCCACTTT.